These T cell receptor beta chains were read from a single sample in a study of blood T cells in healthy people across ages. Each CDR3 protein gets one entry after TCRdb re-called the 5' RACE reads with MiXCR. This table has 1,800,000 or so distinct CDR3 sequences, about 39% appearing once. Sequenced sample: blood. These receptors originate from a human donor in good health. Both conserved end residues are part of each CDR3. Fields, in order: J gene, D gene, clone size, V gene, CDR3 DNA, CDR3 protein. D genes are given only for firm matches. Clone size, where shown, is once, few, many, or a class for clones that have expanded.

TRBJ2-3,.,.,TRBV20-1,TGCAGTGCTAGCGTTGGGGCAGCTAGCACAGATACGCAGTATTTT,CSASVGAASTDTQYF
TRBJ2-5,.,few,TRBV20-1,TGCAGTGCTAGATGGCCAGCAGGGGAGACCCAGTACTTC,CSARWPAGETQYF
TRBJ2-1,.,few,TRBV10-3,TGTGCCATCAGTGAGTGGGGGACAGAGCAGTTCTTC,CAISEWGTEQFF
TRBJ1-4,.,.,TRBV7-2,TGTGCCAGCACTAGACCGGGAGCAACTAATGAAAAACTGTTTTTT,CASTRPGATNEKLFF
TRBJ2-2,.,once,TRBV12-3/TRBV12-4,TGTGCCAGCATAACACAGGGATGGAACACCGGGGAGCTGTTTTTT,CASITQGWNTGELFF
TRBJ2-7,TRBD1,.,TRBV11-2,TGTGCCAGCAGCTTAATCGGGACAGGGGACGGCGAGCAGTACTTC,CASSLIGTGDGEQYF
TRBJ2-7,.,few,TRBV12-3/TRBV12-4,TGTGCCAGCTCTTGGGGGGTGTCTCGGTACGAGCAGTACTTC,CASSWGVSRYEQYF
TRBJ2-4,.,many,TRBV20-1,TGCAGTGCTAGAGATTACGGGGGAAACATTCAGTACTTC,CSARDYGGNIQYF
TRBJ2-3,.,.,TRBV5-1,TGCGCCAGCAGCTATCGCCTCCGACAGGGAGGAATAGATACGCAGTATTTT,CASSYRLRQGGIDTQYF
TRBJ1-2,.,many,TRBV29-1,TGCAGCGTCCGGACGGTCTATGGCTACACCTTC,CSVRTVYGYTF
TRBJ1-4,.,.,TRBV20-1,TGCAGTGCTTCAAGGGGGGGTGACGAAGAAAAACTGTTTTTT,CSASRGGDEEKLFF
TRBJ2-1,TRBD2,once,TRBV20-1,TGCAGTGCTAGTAGGACTAGCGGGCGCGGAAGCTCCTACAATGAGCAGTTCTTC,CSASRTSGRGSSYNEQFF
TRBJ2-5,.,.,TRBV7-9,TGTGCCAGCACGGGGTGGGGAGGTATGGAGACCCAGTACTTC,CASTGWGGMETQYF
TRBJ2-1,.,many,TRBV29-1,TGCAGCGCCGACAGACACTCGCCCTCCTACAATGAGCAGTTCTTC,CSADRHSPSYNEQFF